The entry below gives a single T cell receptor (beta chain) sequence along with its context. What it binds is unknown. The source of the sample is a study of primary melanoma T cells and metastatic recurrence. Study details: These T2 to T4 primary melanomas had thickness greater than 1 mm.

Produced via immunoSEQ multiplex PCR; TCRdb's table is partial and in-frame only. The profile covers roughly 2,900 clones, with 82% appearing a single time and under 25% taken by the ten largest. General observations from the study: Combined with tumor thickness, T-cell fraction reportedly beat other histopathological additions.

The CDR3 has 15 amino acids. J gave up 1 base and V 0 bases, and 2 bases lay outside the gene matches. The germline V gene has CDR1 MNHGY and CDR2 SAAAGT. Sequenced sample: melanoma tumor tissue. The rearrangement joins TRBV6-8 to TRBJ1-2; the match to TRBD1 covers 7 bases. The receptor was derived from a human donor with melanoma. CDR3 protein: CASSYSGQFNYGYTF. Written as DNA, the CDR3 is TGTGCCAGCAGTTACTCGGGACAGTTTAACTATGGCTACACCTTC.